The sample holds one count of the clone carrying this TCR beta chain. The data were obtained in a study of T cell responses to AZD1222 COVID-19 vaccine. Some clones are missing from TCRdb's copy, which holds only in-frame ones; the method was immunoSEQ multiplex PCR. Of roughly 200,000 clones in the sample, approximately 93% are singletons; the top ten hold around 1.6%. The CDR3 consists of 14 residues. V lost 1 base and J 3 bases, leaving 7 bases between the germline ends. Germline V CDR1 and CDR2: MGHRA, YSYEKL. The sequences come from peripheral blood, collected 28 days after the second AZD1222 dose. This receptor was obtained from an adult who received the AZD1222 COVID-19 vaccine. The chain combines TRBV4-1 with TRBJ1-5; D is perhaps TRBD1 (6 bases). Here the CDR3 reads CASSQAGDNQPQHF. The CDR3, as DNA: TGCGCCAGCAGCCAAGCAGGGGACAATCAGCCCCAGCATTTT.